The 7 T cell receptor beta chains in this list originate from one sample, sequenced in a study of tumor-infiltrating lymphocytes in primary liver carcinoma. From roughly 0.55 ug of total RNA, TCR beta-specific cDNA was reverse-transcribed using a constant-region primer. Three nested multiplex PCR rounds, a slightly modified ARM-PCR method, built the TCR beta libraries. TRBV1-TRBV30 forward primers paired with a C-beta reverse primer drove the first two PCR rounds, around 9 cycles each. TCRdb processed the multiplex PCR reads anew with MiXCR; each CDR3 protein has one entry. The sample includes about 92,000 distinct CDR3 sequences, just over 65% of them seen just once. DNA and RNA were both co-extracted from about 20-30 mg of bulk tissue that had not been sorted. The sample consisted of tumor-adjacent normal liver tissue. The source is a man between 35 and 55 years old with primary liver carcinoma and hepatitis B virus infection.

This chain connects TRBV6-1 to TRBJ2-7; D is perhaps TRBD2 (5 bases). The germline V and J ends were trimmed by 4 bases and 8 bases, with 21 bases remaining between them. Germline V gene data show CDR1 as MNHNS and CDR2 as SASEGT. There are 15 residues in the CDR3. The CDR3 nucleotides are TGTGCCAGCAGTGTAGTGGCACACCGGGGTGACAAGCAGTACTTC. Its protein product is CASSVVAHRGDKQYF.

This clonotype is a singleton in its sample. Given a much more abundant clone one base away, this may be a read error. The chain recombines TRBV5-4 with TRBJ2-1, with 10 bases fitting TRBD2. This CDR3 comprises 15 residues. The germline gives CDR1 SGHNT, CDR2 YYREEE (reference sequence). The CDR3 here is CASRLGLAGVNEQFF. CDR3 bases: TGTGCCAGCAGGTTGGGGCTAGCGGGAGTGAATGAGCAGTTCTTC.

The gene calls are TRBV29-1 and TRBJ2-5; the D is unclear. With 7 bases removed from V and 7 bases from J, the gap between germline ends came to 13 bases. There are 11 residues in the CDR3. CDR1 and CDR2 (germline): SQVTM, ANQGSEA. CDR3 in DNA: TGCAGCGGCGGACCTTTAAGGACCCAGTACTTC. The encoded protein is CSGGPLRTQYF.

Here the CDR3 reads CASSLGFESSGETQYF. The CDR3 DNA reads as TGTGCCAGCAGTTTAGGGTTCGAGTCCTCGGGGGAGACCCAGTACTTC. The V call is TRBV28, the J call TRBJ2-5, with D possibly being TRBD2 (5 bases). The ends were cut back, 2 bases at V and 5 bases at J, with 18 bases in the middle. Germline loops: CDR1 MDHEN, CDR2 SYDVKM. The CDR3 covers 16 residues.

Concerning this clonotype: Without the conserved terminal phenylalanine or tryptophan, this CDR3 likely stems from a read error. The rearrangement uses TRBV11-1 and TRBJ2-1; 7 positions agree with TRBD2. CDR1 is SGHAT, CDR2 FQDESV, per germline (reference sequence). The V and J ends lost 5 bases and 7 bases, in that order; junction bases with no gene match: 8. This CDR3 contains 14 residues. The CDR3 DNA reads TGTGCCAGCAGCAAAGCGGGAAATAGAAATGAGCAGTTCGTC. Protein product: CASSKAGNRNEQFV.

To note about this clonotype: A read error may produce the germline difference seen at one junction end. The chain links TRBV11-2 to TRBJ2-1; 8 bases are shared with TRBD2. The CDR3 covers 16 residues. Germline V gene data show CDR1 as SGHAT and CDR2 as FQNNGV. The CDR3 region is CASSWANGRDDNEQFF. CDR3 sequence (DNA): TGTGCTAGCAGCTGGGCTAACGGGAGGGACGACAATGAGCAGTTCTTC.

On this clonotype: At one end, the junction sequence differs from germline, possibly due to a read error. This chain connects TRBV5-1 to TRBJ1-1, with D perhaps TRBD1 (5 bases). Germline loops: CDR1 SGHRS, CDR2 YFSETQ. The CDR3 consists of 14 residues. CDR3 in DNA: TGCGCCAGCACCTTGAGGGGAAGCTCGACTGATGCTTTCTTT. Amino acids: CASTLRGSSTDAFF.